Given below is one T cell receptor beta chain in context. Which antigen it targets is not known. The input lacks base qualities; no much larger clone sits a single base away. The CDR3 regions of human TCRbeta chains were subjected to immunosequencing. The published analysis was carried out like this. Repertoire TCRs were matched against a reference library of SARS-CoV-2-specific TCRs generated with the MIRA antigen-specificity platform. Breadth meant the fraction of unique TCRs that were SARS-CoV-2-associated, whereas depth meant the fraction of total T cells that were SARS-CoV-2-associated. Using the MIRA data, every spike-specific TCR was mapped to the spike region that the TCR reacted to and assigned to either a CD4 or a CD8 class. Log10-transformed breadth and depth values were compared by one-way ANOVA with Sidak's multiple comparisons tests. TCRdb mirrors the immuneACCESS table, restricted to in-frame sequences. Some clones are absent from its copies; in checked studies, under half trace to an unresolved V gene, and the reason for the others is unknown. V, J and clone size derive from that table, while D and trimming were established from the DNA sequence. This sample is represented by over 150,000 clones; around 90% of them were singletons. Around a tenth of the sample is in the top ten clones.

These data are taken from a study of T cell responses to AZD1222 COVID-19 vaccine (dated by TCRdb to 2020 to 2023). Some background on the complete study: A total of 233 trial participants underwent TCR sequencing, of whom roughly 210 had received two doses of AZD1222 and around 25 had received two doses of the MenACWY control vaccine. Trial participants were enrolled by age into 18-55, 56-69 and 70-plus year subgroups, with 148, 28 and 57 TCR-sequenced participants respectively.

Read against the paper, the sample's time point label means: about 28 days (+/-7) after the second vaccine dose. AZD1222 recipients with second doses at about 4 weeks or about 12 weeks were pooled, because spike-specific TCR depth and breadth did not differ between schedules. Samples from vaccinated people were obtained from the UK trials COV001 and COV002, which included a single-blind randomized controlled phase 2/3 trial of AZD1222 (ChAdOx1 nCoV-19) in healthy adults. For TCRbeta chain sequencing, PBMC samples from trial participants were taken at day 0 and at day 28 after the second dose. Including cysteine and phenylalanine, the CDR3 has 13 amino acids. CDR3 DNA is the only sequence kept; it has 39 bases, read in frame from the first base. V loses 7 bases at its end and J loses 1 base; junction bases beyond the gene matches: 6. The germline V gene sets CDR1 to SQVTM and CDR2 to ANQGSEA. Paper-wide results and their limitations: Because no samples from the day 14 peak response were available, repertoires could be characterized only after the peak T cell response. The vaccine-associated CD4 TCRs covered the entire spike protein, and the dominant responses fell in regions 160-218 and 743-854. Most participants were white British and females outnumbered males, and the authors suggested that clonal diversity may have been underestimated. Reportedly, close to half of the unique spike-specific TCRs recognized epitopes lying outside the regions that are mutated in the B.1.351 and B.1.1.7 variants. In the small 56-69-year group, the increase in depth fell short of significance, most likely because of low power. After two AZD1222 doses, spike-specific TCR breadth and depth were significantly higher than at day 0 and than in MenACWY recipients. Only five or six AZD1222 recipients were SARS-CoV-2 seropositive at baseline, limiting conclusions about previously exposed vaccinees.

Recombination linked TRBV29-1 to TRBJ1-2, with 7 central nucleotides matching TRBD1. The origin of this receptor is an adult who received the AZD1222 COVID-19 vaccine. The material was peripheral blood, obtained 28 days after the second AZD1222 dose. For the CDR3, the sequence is CSARTGDNYGYTF. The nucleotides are TGCAGCGCCCGAACAGGGGATAACTATGGCTACACCTTC.